This T cell receptor (beta chain) derives from a study of OX40 agonist ivuxolimab in advanced cancers. Overall study: Partial responses were observed in three patients, of whom one had hepatocellular carcinoma and two had cutaneous melanoma. General study findings and limits: Some patients without response likewise showed low normalized clonal expansion. The study found that CD8+ T cells averaged more expanded clones than CD4+.

The CDR3 spans 12 residues. Looked up from germline, CDR1 is SQVTM and CDR2 is ANQGSEA. The V end lost 2 bases, the J end lost 8 bases, and 10 bases lay between the germline ends. In regard to this clone: The antigen is unknown.

The assay was immunoSEQ multiplex PCR, and TCRdb's table has in-frame clones only and misses some. The sample lists 90,000 or so clones, roughly nine tenths occurring once. The clonotype originates from an adult with an advanced solid tumor such as melanoma, head and neck, liver or kidney cancer. Material: CD4+ or CD8+ T cells sorted from blood, obtained in a trial of the OX40 agonist ivuxolimab. The chain links TRBV29-1 to TRBJ1-5, with a possible D match to TRBD1 (5 bases). CDR3 DNA sequence: TGCAGCGTTGAAATCTTAGGGGAGCCCCAGCATTTT. The encoded protein is CSVEILGEPQHF.